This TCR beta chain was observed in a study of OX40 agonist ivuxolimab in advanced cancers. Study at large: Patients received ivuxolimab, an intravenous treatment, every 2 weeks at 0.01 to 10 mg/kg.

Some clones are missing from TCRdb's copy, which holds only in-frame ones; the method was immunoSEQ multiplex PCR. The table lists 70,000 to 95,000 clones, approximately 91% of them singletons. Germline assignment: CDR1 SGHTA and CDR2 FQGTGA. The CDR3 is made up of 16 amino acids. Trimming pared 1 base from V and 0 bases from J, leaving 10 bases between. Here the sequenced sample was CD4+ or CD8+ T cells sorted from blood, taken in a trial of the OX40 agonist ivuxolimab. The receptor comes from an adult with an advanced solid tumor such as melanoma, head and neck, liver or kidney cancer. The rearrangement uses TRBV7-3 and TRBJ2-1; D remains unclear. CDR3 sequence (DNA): TGTGCCAGCAGCTTAAATCCCACCCTCTCCTACAATGAGCAGTTCTTC. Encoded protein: CASSLNPTLSYNEQFF.